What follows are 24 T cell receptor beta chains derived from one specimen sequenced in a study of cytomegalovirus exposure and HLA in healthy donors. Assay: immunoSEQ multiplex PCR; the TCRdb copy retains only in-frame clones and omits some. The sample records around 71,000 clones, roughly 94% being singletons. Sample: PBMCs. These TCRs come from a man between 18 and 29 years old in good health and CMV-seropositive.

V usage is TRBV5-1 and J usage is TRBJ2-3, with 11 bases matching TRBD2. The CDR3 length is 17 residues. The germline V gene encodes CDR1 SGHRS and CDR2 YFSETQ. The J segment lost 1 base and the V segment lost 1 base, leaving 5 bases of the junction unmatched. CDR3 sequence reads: CASSLLAGGIGTDTQYF. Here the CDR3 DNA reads TGCGCCAGCAGCTTGCTAGCGGGGGGAATCGGCACAGATACGCAGTATTTT. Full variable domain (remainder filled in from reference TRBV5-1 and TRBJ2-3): KAGVTQTPRYLIKTRGQQVTLSCSPISGHRSVSWYQQTPGQGLQFLFEYFSETQRNKGNFPGRFSGRQFSNSRSEMNVSTLELGDSALYLCASSLLAGGIGTDTQYFGPGTRLTVL.

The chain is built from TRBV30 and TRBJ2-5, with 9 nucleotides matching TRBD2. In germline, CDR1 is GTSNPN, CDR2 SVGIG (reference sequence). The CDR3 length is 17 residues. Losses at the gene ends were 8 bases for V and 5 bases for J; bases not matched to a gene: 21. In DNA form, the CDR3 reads TGTGCCGGCCTCCTCATGTTGGCGGGGGGGCTCGGGGAGACCCAGTACTTC. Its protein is CAGLLMLAGGLGETQYF.

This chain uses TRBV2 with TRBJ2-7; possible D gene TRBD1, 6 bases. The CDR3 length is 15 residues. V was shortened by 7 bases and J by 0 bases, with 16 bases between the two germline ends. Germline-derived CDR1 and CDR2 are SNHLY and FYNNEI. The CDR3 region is CASIPNRESSYEQYF. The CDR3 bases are TGTGCCAGCATTCCAAACAGGGAAAGCTCCTACGAGCAGTACTTC.

The chain's CDR3 is CASSLGRTGPEAFF. CDR3 nucleotides: TGCGCCAGCAGCTTGGGTCGGACAGGGCCTGAAGCTTTCTTT. The chain links TRBV5-1 to TRBJ1-1; TRBD1 aligns across 8 bases. The CDR3 has 14 amino acids. J was trimmed by 6 bases and V by 0 bases; bases with no gene match: 4. Germline V gene lookup returns CDR1 SGHRS and CDR2 YFSETQ.

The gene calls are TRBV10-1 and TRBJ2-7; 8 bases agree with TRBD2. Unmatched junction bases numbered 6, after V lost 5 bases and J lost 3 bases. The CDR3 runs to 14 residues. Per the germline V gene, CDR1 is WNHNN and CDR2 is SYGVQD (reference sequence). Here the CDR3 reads CASSPSGGLYEQYF. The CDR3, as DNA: TGCGCCAGCAGTCCTTCGGGAGGGCTCTACGAGCAGTACTTC.

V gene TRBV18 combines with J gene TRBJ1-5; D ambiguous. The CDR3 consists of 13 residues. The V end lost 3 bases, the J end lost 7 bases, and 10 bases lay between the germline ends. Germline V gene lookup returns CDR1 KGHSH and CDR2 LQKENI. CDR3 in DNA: TGTGCCAGCTCACCCGAGGAGAAGCAGCCCCAGCATTTT. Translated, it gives CASSPEEKQPQHF. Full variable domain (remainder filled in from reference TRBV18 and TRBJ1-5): NAGVMQNPRHLVRRRGQEARLRCSPMKGHSHVYWYRQLPEEGLKFMVYLQKENIIDESGMPKERFSAEFPKEGPSILRIQQVVRGDSAAYFCASSPEEKQPQHFGDGTRLSIL.

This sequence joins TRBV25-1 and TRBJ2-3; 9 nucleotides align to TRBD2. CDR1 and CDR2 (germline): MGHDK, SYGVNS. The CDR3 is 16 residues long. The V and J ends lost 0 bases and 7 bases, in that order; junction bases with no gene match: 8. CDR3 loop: CASSEYFSLAGNTQYF. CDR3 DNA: TGTGCCAGCAGTGAATACTTTAGTCTAGCGGGGAATACGCAGTATTTT.

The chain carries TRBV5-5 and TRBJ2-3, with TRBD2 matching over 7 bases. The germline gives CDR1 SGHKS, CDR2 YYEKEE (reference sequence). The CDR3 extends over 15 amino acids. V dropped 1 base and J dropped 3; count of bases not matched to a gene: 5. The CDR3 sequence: CASSLWLADTDTQYF. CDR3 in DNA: TGTGCCAGCAGCTTGTGGCTAGCGGATACAGATACGCAGTATTTT.

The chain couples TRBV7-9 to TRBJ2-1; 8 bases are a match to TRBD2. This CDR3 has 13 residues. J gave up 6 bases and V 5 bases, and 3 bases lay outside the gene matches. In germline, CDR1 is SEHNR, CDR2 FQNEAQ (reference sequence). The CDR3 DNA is TGTGCCAGCAGCAGCCGGGGGGGCAATGAGCAGTTCTTC. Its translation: CASSSRGGNEQFF.

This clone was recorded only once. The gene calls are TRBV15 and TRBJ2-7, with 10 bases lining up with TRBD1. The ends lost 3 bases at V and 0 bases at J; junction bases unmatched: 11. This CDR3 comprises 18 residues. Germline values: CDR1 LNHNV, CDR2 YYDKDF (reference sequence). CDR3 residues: CATSRSWPGQGSSYEQYF. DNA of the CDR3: TGTGCCACCAGCAGGTCTTGGCCGGGACAGGGGAGCTCCTACGAGCAGTACTTC.

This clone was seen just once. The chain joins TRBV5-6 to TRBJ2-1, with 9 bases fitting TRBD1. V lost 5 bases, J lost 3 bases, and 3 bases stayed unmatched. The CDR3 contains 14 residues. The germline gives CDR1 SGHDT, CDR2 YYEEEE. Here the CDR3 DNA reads TGTGCCAGCAGGTCGACAGGGGGCTACAATGAGCAGTTCTTC. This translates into CASRSTGGYNEQFF.

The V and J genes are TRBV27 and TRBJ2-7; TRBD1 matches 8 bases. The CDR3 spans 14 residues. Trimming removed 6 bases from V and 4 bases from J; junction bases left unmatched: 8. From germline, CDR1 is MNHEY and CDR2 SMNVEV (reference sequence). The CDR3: CASRETGVLYEQYF. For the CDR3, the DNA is TGTGCCAGCAGGGAGACAGGGGTTCTTTACGAGCAGTACTTC.

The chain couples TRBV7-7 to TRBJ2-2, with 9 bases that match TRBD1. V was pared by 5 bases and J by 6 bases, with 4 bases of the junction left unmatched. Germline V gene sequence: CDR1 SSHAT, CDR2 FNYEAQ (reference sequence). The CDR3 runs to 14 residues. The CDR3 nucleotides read TGTGCCAGCAGCATGGACAGGGGTCCCGGGGAGCTGTTTTTT. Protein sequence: CASSMDRGPGELFF.

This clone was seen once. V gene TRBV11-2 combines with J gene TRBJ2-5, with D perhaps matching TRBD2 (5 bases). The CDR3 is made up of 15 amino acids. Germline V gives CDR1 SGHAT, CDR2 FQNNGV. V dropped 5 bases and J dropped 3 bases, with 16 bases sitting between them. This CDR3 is CASSPTPSREETQYF. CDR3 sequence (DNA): TGTGCCAGCAGCCCCACCCCTAGCAGAGAAGAGACCCAGTACTTC.

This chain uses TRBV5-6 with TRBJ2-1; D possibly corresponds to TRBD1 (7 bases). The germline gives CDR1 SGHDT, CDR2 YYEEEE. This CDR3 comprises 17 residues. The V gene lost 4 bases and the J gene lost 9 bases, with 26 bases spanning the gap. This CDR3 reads CASSPSRQGGFGSEQFF. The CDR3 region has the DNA TGTGCCAGCAGCCCATCCCGACAGGGAGGTTTTGGATCTGAGCAGTTCTTC.

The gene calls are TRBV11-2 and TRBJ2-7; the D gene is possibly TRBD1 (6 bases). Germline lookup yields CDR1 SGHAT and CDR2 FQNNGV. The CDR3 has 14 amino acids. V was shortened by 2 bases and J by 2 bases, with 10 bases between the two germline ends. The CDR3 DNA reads TGTGCCAGCAGCTTACACACAGGGACCTACGAGCAGTACTTC. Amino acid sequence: CASSLHTGTYEQYF.

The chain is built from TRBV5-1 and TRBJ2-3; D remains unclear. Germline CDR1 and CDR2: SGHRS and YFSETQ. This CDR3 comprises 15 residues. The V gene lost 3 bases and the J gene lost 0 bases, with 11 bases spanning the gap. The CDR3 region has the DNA TGCGCCAGCAGCTGGAAAGACACTAGCACAGATACGCAGTATTTT. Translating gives CASSWKDTSTDTQYF.

This CDR3 reads CASSPSGAETQYF. CDR3 bases: TGTGCCAGCAGTCCCTCGGGAGCGGAGACCCAGTACTTC. The V call is TRBV28, the J call TRBJ2-5; possible D gene TRBD2, 6 bases. The CDR3 is 13 residues long. Trimming left V 5 bases short and J 5 bases short, with 12 bases between. Germline CDR1 and CDR2: MDHEN and SYDVKM.

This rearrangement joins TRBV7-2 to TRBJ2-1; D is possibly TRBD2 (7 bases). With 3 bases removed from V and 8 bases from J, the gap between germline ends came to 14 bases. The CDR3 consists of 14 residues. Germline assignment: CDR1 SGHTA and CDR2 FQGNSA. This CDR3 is CASSFMGGGHEQFF. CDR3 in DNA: TGTGCCAGCAGCTTTATGGGCGGGGGCCATGAGCAGTTCTTC. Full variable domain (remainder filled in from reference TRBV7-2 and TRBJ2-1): GAGVSQSPSNKVTEKGKDVELRCDPISGHTALYWYRQSLGQGLEFLIYFQGNSAPDKSGLPSDRFSAERTGGSVSTLTIQRTQQEDSAVYLCASSFMGGGHEQFFGPGTRLTVL.

As DNA, the CDR3 is TGCGCCAGCTCCCCCGGACAGGGCTCCTACAATGAGCAGTTCTTC. This encodes CASSPGQGSYNEQFF. The chain uses TRBV5-1 and TRBJ2-1, with 8 bases fitting TRBD1. The CDR3 covers 15 residues. In germline, CDR1 is SGHRS, CDR2 YFSETQ. J was trimmed by 0 bases and V by 7 bases; bases with no gene match: 6.

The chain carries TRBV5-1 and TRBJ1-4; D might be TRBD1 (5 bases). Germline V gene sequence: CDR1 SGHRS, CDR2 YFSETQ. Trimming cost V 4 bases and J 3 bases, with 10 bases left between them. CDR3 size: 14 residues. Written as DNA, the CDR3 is TGCGCCAGCAGCCCCAGGGCGGCTAATGAAAAACTGTTTTTT. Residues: CASSPRAANEKLFF.

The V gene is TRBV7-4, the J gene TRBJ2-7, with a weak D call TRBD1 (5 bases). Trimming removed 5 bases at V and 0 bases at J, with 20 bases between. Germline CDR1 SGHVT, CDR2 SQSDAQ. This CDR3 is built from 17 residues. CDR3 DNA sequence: TGTGCCAGCAGCCCACGCCAGGGAAAAACTTACTCCTACGAGCAGTACTTC. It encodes CASSPRQGKTYSYEQYF.

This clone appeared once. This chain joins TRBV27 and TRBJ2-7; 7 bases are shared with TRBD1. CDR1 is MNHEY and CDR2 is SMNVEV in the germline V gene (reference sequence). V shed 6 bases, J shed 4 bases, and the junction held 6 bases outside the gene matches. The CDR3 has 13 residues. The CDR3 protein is CASSPTGLYEQYF. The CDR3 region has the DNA TGTGCCAGCAGCCCGACAGGGTTGTACGAGCAGTACTTC.

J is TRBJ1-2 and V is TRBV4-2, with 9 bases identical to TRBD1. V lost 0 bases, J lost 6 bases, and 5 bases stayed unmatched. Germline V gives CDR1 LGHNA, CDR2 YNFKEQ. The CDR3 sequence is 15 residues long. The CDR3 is CASSQDLGTGNGYTF. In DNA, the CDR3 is TGTGCCAGCAGCCAAGATCTCGGGACAGGGAATGGCTACACCTTC.